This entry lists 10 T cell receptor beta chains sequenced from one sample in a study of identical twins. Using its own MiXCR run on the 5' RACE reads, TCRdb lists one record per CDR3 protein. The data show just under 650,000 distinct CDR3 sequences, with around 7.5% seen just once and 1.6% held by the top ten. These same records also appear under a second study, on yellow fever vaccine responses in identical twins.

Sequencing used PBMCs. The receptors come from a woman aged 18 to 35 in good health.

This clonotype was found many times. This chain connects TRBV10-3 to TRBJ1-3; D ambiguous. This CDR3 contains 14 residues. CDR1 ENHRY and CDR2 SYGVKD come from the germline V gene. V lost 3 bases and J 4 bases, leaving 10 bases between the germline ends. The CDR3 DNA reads TGTGCCATCAGTGACTCCCTGCGGGGAAACACCATATATTTT. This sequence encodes CAISDSLRGNTIYF.

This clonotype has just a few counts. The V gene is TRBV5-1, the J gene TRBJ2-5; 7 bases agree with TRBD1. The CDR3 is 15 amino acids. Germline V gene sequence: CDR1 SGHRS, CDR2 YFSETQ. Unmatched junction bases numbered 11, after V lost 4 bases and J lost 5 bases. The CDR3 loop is CASSPRDSNLETQYF. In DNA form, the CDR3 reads TGCGCCAGCAGCCCACGGGACAGCAATTTGGAGACCCAGTACTTC.

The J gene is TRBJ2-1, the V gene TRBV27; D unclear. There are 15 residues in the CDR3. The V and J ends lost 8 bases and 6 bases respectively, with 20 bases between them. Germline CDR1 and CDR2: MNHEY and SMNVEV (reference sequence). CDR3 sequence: CASRGRSIPGNEQFF. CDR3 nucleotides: TGTGCCAGCCGAGGCAGATCCATTCCAGGCAATGAGCAGTTCTTC.

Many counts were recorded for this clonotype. CDR3 in amino acids: CASSQDGGTGESNYGYTF. The CDR3 DNA follows: TGTGCCAGCAGCCAAGATGGAGGGACAGGGGAAAGTAACTATGGCTACACCTTC. The rearrangement uses TRBV3-1 and TRBJ1-2; 10 bases match TRBD1. The CDR3 extends over 18 amino acids. CDR1 is LGHDT and CDR2 is YNNKEL in the germline V gene (reference sequence). V lost 0 bases to trimming and J lost 1 base; unmatched junction nucleotides: 8.

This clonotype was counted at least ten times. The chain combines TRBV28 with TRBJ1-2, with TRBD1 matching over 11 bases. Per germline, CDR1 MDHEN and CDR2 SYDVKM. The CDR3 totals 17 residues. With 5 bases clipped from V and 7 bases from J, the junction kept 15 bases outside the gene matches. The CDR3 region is CASSGGRRTGGLSGYTF. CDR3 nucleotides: TGTGCCAGCAGTGGGGGTCGACGGACAGGGGGCCTTTCTGGCTACACCTTC.

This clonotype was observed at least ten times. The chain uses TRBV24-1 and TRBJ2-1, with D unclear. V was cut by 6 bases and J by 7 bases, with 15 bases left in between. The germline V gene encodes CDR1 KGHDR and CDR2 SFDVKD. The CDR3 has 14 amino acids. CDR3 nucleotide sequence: TGTGCCACCAGTCAACCCGAAACGAGGAATGAGCAGTTCTTC. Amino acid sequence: CATSQPETRNEQFF.

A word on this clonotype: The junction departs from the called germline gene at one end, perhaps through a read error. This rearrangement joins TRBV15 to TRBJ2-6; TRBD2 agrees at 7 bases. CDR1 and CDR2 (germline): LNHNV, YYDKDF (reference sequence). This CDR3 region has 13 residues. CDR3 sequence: CATGRAGVNVLTF. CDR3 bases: TGTGCCACCGGGAGGGCTGGGGTCAACGTCCTGACTTTC.

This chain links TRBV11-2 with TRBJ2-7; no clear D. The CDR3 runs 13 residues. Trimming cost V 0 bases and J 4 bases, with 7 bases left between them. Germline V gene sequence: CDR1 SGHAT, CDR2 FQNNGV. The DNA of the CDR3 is TGTGCCAGCAGCTTAGATCCCCTATACGAGCAGTACGTC. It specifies CASSLDPLYEQYV.

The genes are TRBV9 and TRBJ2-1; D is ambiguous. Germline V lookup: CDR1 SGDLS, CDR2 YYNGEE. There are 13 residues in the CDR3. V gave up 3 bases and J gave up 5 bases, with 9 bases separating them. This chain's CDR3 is CASSEPGNNEQFF. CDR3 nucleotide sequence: TGTGCCAGCAGCGAACCCGGAAACAATGAGCAGTTCTTC.

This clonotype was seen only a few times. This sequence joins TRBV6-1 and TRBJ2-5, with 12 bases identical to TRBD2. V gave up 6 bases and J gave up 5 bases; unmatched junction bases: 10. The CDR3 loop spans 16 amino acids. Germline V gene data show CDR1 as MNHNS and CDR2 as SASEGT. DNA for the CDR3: TGTGCCAGCAGCAGCCCTAGCGGGAGGGCCATGGAGACCCAGTACTTC. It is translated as CASSSPSGRAMETQYF.